Reported below is one T cell receptor beta chain. This sample is part of a study of T cell changes during pregnancy in multiple sclerosis. V dropped 0 bases and J dropped 0 bases, with 6 bases sitting between them. This CDR3 has 15 amino acids. Germline V gene data show CDR1 as SGHRS and CDR2 as YFSETQ. Libraries were prepared by immunoSEQ multiplex PCR; TCRdb keeps only in-frame clonotypes and omits some of them. The table has more than 70,000 clones, around 93% seen once. Specimen: peripheral blood, collected before pregnancy. The clonotype was recovered from a female donor with multiple sclerosis, enrolled in a pregnancy study. V and J are TRBV5-1 and TRBJ2-2; unclear D gene. CDR3 protein: CASSLGHSNTGELFF. Here the CDR3 DNA reads TGCGCCAGCAGCTTGGGACACTCGAACACCGGGGAGCTGTTTTTT.